The T cell receptor (beta chain) described here comes from a study of tumor-infiltrating lymphocytes in localized non-small cell lung cancer. V was trimmed by 4 bases and J by 4 bases, leaving 8 bases between them. This CDR3 has 13 residues. Looked up from germline, CDR1 is MNHEY and CDR2 is SVGAGI. Produced via immunoSEQ multiplex PCR; TCRdb's table is partial and in-frame only. The sample contains 9,500 to 14,000 clones, roughly 84% of which appear only once. The source of this sequence is a human donor with non-small cell lung cancer. Sequenced: lung tumor tissue. The gene calls are TRBV6-5 and TRBJ1-5, with D possibly matching TRBD1 (6 bases). The CDR3 sequence is CASSWGANQPQHF. The CDR3, as DNA: TGTGCCAGCAGTTGGGGGGCGAATCAGCCCCAGCATTTT.